The following is a TCR beta chain sequence with its context. Its matching antigen is unknown. This entry is derived from a study of T cell responses to AZD1222 COVID-19 vaccine. Findings and limits, study-wide: In a largely white British group with more females than males, clonal diversity was possibly underestimated. Unmutated regions of variants are reportedly targeted by nearly half of spike-specific TCRs. Spike-specific TCR breadth and depth grew following two AZD1222 doses.

TCRdb's copy holds only in-frame clones and misses some; the assay was immunoSEQ multiplex PCR. The data show fewer than 200,000 clones, approximately 94% seen once. The V gene's germline CDR1 is SEHNR and CDR2 FQNEAQ (reference sequence). The CDR3 length is 15 residues. J lost 2 bases, V lost 4 bases, and 5 bases had no gene match. The source was peripheral blood, collected 28 days after the second dose of the MenACWY control vaccine. The sequence came from an adult who received the MenACWY meningococcal vaccine as a control. The chain combines TRBV7-9 with TRBJ1-2; 9 nucleotides line up with TRBD1. CDR3 region: CASSSDRGWNYGYTF. CDR3 coding DNA: TGTGCCAGCAGCTCCGACAGGGGGTGGAACTATGGCTACACCTTC.